This TCR beta chain was documented in a study of identical twins (dated by TCRdb to the mid-2010s). In the study overall: To test whether fetal clonotypes persist, the study used deep sequencing on TCR alpha and beta repertoires from monozygotic twins, unrelated adults of various ages, and cord blood. To rule out contamination, the twin experiments were replicated at different times with different library preparation protocols.

Regarding this clonotype: Its antigen specificity is not known. No much larger clone is present one base from it, and per-base qualities are unavailable.

Germline trimming amounts to 3 bases on V and 6 bases on J, with 5 as the count of junction bases outside the gene matches. The germline V gene encodes CDR1 MNHNS and CDR2 SASEGT. The CDR3 spans 15 residues, from the cysteine through the phenylalanine. Kept here is only the CDR3 DNA, which spans 45 bases and is read in frame from base 1. Every donor was a healthy Caucasian. The twin cohort consisted of three pairs of female monozygotic twins, all aged 18 to 29 years. Peripheral blood mononuclear cells were used as the source from which RNA for TCR libraries was isolated. Study-level results and caveats: Recombination models systematically underestimated out-of-frame TCR alpha sharing in monozygotic twins but agreed with sharing between unrelated individuals. Because the same donors could not be followed over many years, the conclusions relied on cross-sectional statistical analysis. Out-of-frame TCR alpha sequences shared between twins showed an excess of low generation-probability sequences compared with coincidental sharing between unrelated individuals. The excess sharing between twins in beta out-of-frame sequences was weaker because fewer shared sequences reduced the signal-to-noise ratio. Zero-insertion analyses could be partly confounded by invariant T cells such as MAIT and iNKT, although diverse VJ usage argued against such confounding for most clonotypes. Abundant cord blood beta clonotypes carried fewer insertions; young adult naive repertoires showed a weaker similar trend, while memory repertoires showed none.

The library was built by means of 5' RACE. The instrument given in TCRdb is Illumina HiSeq 2000. A universal primer binding site was added through template switching, and the final cDNA carried a unique molecular identifier so that TCR cDNA molecules could be counted accurately. First-strand cDNA for TCR alpha and beta chains was synthesized from specific primers in the conserved constant-segment region. To control for contamination, each cDNA library was double barcoded with a SMART-Mk sample barcode plus Illumina barcodes. TruSeq adapter sequences along with Illumina sample barcodes were introduced in two successive PCR steps. The TCR alpha and beta cDNA libraries were sequenced on the Illumina HiSeq platform using custom primers. Regarding the original processing steps: Unique molecular identifiers were extracted from raw reads with MiGEC, and CDR3 positions were determined with MiXCR. For each individual, recombination models were inferred using an EM algorithm with the repgenHMM and IGoR tools. Shared clonotype analysis was performed with the tcR package in R, normalizing sharing by the product of cloneset sizes. Out-of-frame nonproductive sequences were analyzed to study raw recombination free of thymic and clonal selection effects. TCRdb cleaned the public reads at Q25 with fastp, built clones with MiXCR and kept in-frame beta chains. CDR3 protein sequences are deduplicated, and each keeps its most common genes and DNA. TCRdb assigned the V and J calls; the authors' analysis was not used. The sample table contains 600,000 to 850,000 distinct CDR3 sequences; only one count was recorded for approximately 18% of them. The ten largest clones take up about an eighth of the sample.

These data are also associated with another study on T cells expressing NK-cell markers. As described in the second report: About 8 donors provided sorted CD3+CD56+NKG2C+, CD3+CD56+NKG2C- and CD3+CD56-NKG2C+ T-cell subsets, whose TCR beta-chain repertoires were profiled. Of the eight sequenced donors, seven were found to be HCMV-seropositive and one was found to be HCMV-seronegative. In several experiments an anti-gammadeltaTCR antibody was added to restrict sorting to alphabetaTCR-expressing T cells. For more than 5 donors, the dominant CD3+CD56+NKG2C+ clonotypes were among the top 10 CD8+ clonotypes and accounted for about 1.0-8% of CD8+ T cells. Those dominant clonotypes were again the most abundant among CD3+CD56-NKG2C+ cells in several donors, at roughly 25-60.1%. It remained unclear whether the expanded NKG2C-expressing T cell clones were specific for HCMV antigens. The study sequenced eight donors, all healthy volunteers chosen at random: three men and five women. HCMV-specific IgG was detected in serum with a commercial ELISA kit to determine HCMV serostatus. For a handful of donors, bulk peripheral blood T-cell repertoires were also sequenced from unsorted PBMC. MIGEC was used to demultiplex reads and group reads by UMI, and MiTCR was used to assemble and quantify clonotypes. To exclude erroneous sequences, only TCR cDNA sequences supported by at least two reads were retained. The tcR package was used for downstream repertoire analysis, and clonotypes were matched between fractions using CDR3 nucleotide sequence together with V segment. VDJmatch was used to annotate antigen specificity against VDJdb, with one amino acid substitution in CDR3 allowed.

Input material: PBMCs. The sequence derives from a woman aged 18-35 years in good health. Here the chain combines TRBV6-1 and TRBJ2-1; 10 bases in between match TRBD2. The DNA sequence is given as TGTGCCAGCAGTGATCCGGGACTAGCGATCAATGAGCAGTTCTTC. Translated, this is CASSDPGLAINEQFF.